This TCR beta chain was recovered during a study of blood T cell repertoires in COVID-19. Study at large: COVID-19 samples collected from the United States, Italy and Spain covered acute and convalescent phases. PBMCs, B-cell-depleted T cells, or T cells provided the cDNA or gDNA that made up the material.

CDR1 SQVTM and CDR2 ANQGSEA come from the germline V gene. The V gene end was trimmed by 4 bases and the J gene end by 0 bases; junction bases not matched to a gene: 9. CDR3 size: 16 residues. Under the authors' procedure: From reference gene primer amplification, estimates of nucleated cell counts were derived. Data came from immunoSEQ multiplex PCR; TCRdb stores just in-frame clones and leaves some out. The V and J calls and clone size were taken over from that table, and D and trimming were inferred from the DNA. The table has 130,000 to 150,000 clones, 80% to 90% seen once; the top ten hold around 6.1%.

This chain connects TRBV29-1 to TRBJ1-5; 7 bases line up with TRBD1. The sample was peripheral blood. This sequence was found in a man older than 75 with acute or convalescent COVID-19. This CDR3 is CSVAPSGTDSNQPQHF. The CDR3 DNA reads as TGCAGCGTTGCTCCCTCCGGGACAGATAGCAATCAGCCCCAGCATTTT.